The entry below describes one TCR beta chain. The antigen is not known. The data stem from a study of CD4 T cells in relation to SARS-CoV-2 and coronaviruses. The unexposed donors gave CD4+ T cells in about 2011-2018, prior to COVID-19. Isolation of CD4+ T cells took place after about eleven days in culture. Testing used SARS-CoV-2 S/N and four cold-coronavirus spikes on unexposed-donor CD4+ T cells, cells permitting. The protocol was immunoSEQ multiplex PCR, while the TCRdb copy is restricted to in-frame clones and leaves out a portion. This table has 20,000 or so clones, 81% appearing once. After removal of 0 bases from V and 3 bases from J, the junction contained 3 bases not matched to a gene. CDR1 is SEHNR, CDR2 FQNEAQ, per germline (reference sequence). The CDR3 contains 15 residues.

V usage is TRBV7-9 and J usage is TRBJ2-5; TRBD2 matches 8 bases. The source material was CD4+ T cells from PBMCs, cultured in vitro. The TCR originated in a human donor in good health. CDR3 sequence reads: CASSLALLAEETQYF. The CDR3 coding sequence is TGTGCCAGCAGCTTAGCGTTACTAGCGGAAGAGACCCAGTACTTC.